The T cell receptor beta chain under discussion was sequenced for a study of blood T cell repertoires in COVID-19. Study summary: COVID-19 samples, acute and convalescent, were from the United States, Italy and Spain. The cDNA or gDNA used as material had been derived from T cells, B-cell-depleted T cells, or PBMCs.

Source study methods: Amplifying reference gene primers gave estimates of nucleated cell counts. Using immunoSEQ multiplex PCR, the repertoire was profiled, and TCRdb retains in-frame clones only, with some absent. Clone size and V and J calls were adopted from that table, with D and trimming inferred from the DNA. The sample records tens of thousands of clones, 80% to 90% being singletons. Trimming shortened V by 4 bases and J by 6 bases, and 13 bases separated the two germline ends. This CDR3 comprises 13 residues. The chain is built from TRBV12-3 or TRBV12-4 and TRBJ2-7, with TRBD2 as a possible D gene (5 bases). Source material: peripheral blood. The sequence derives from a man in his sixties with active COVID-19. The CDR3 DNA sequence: TGTGCCAGCAGTTCAAGAGAGGGTGGCGAGCAGTACTTC. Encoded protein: CASSSREGGEQYF.